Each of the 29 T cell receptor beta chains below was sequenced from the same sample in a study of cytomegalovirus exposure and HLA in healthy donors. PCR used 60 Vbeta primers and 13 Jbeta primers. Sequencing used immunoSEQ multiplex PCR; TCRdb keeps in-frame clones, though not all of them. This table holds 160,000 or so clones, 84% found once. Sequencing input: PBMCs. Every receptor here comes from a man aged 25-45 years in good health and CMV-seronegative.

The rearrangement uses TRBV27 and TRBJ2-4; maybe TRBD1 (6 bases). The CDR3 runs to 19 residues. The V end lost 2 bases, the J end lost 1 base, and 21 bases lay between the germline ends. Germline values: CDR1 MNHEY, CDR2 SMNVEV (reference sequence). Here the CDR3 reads CASSLTGQQPTLAKNIQYF. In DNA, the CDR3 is TGTGCCAGCAGTTTAACCGGACAGCAACCGACATTGGCCAAAAACATTCAGTACTTC.

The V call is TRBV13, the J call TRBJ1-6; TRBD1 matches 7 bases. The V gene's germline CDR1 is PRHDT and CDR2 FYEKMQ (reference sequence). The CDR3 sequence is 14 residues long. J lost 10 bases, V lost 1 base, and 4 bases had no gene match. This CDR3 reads CASSLEGAGSPLHF. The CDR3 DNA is TGTGCCAGCAGCTTAGAGGGGGCGGGCTCACCCCTCCACTTT. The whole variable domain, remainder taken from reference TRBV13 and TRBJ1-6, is AAGVIQSPRHLIKEKRETATLKCYPIPRHDTVYWYQQGPGQDPQFLISFYEKMQSDKGSIPDRFSAQQFSDYHSELNMSSLELGDSALYFCASSLEGAGSPLHFGNGTRLTVT.

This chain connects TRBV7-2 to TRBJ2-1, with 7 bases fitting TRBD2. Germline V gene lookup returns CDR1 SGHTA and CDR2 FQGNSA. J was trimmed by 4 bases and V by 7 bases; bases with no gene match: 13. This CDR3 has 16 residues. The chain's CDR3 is CASTLSGGSIYNEQFF. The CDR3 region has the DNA TGTGCCAGCACCCTCTCTGGCGGGAGTATTTACAATGAGCAGTTCTTC.

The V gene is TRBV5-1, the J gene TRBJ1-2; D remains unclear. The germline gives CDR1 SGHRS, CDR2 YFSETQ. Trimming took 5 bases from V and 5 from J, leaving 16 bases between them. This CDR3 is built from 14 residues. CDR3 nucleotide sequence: TGCGCCAGCAGTGTGTCTGTCTCTCTATATGGCTACACCTTC. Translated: CASSVSVSLYGYTF.

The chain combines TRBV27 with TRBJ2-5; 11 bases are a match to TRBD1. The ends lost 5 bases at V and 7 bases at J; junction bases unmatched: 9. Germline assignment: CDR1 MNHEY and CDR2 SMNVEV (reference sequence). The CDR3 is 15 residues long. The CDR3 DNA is TGTGCCAGCAGTCCCCGGGACAGGGGGTTAGGGACCCAGTACTTC. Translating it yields CASSPRDRGLGTQYF.

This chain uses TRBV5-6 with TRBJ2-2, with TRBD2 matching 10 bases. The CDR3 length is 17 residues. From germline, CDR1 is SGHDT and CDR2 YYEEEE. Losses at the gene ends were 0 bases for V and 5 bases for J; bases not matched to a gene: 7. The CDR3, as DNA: TGTGCCAGCAGCTTGGTACCTAGCGGGAGACGTACCGGGGAGCTGTTTTTT. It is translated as CASSLVPSGRRTGELFF. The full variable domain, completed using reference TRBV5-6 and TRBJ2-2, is DAGVTQSPTHLIKTRGQQVTLRCSPKSGHDTVSWYQQALGQGPQFIFQYYEEEERQRGNFPDRFSGHQFPNYSSELNVNALLLGDSALYLCASSLVPSGRRTGELFFGEGSRLTVL.

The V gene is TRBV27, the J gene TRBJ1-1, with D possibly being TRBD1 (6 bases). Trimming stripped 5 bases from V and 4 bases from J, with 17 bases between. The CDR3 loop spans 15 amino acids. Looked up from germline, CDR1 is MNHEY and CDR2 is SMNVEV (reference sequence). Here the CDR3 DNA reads TGTGCCAGCAGTCGAAAGCCTCAGGGGAGCACTGAAGCTTTCTTT. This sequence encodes CASSRKPQGSTEAFF.

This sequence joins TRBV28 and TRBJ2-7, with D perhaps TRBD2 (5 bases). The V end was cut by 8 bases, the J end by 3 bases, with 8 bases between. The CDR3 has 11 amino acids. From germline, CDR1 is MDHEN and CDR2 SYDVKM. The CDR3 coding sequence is TGTGCCAGCTCCGGGATCTACGAGCAGTACTTC. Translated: CASSGIYEQYF.

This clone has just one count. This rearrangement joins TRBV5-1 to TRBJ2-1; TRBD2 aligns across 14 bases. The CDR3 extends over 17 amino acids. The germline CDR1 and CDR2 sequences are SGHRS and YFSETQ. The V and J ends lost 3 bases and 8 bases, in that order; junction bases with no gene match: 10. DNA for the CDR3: TGCGCCAGCAGCTACGAAATTGGACTAGCGGGGGGAGATGAGCAGTTCTTC. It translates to CASSYEIGLAGGDEQFF.

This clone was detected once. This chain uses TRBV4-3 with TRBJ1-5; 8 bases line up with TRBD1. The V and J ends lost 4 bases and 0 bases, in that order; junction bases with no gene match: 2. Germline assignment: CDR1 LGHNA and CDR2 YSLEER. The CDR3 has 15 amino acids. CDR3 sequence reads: CASSRDRTSNQPQHF. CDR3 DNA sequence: TGCGCCAGCAGCCGGGACAGGACTAGCAATCAGCCCCAGCATTTT.

The CDR3 coding sequence is TGCGCCAGCAGCCAGGAACTAGACGGCCCAAATCCATATGGCTACACCTTC. Translation: CASSQELDGPNPYGYTF. The chain employs TRBV5-1 and TRBJ1-2; no firm D call. Trimming removed 4 bases from V and 5 bases from J, with 24 bases in between. Germline CDR1 reads SGHRS; CDR2 reads YFSETQ. The CDR3 consists of 17 residues.

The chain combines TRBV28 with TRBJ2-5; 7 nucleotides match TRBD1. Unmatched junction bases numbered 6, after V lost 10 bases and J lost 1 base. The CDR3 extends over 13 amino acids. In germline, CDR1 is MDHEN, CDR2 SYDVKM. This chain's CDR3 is CATETGLQETQYF. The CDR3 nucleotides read TGTGCCACCGAGACAGGGCTCCAAGAGACCCAGTACTTC. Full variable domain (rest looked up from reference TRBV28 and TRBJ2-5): DVKVTQSSRYLVKRTGEKVFLECVQDMDHENMFWYRQDPGLGLRLIYFSYDVKMKEKGDIPEGYSVSREKKERFSLILESASTNQTSMYLCATETGLQETQYFGPGTRLLVL.

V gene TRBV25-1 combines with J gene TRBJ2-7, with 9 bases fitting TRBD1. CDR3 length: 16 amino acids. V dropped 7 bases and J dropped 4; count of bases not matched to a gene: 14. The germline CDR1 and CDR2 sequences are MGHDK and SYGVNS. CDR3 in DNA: TGTGCCAGCACCGATTCGCCCGGGACAGGGATTTACGAGCAGTACTTC. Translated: CASTDSPGTGIYEQYF.

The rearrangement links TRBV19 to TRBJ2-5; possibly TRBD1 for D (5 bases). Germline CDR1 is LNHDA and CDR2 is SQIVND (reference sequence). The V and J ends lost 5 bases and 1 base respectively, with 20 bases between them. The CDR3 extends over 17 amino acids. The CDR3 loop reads CASSSPGAANIQETQYF. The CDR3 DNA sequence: TGTGCCAGTAGTTCCCCTGGGGCAGCCAACATCCAAGAGACCCAGTACTTC.

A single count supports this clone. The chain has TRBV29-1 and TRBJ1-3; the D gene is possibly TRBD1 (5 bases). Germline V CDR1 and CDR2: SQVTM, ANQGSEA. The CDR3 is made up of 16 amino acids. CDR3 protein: CRTYWGGRYSGNTIYF. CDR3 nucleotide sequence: TGCAGAACTTACTGGGGGGGGAGATACTCTGGAAACACCATATATTTT.

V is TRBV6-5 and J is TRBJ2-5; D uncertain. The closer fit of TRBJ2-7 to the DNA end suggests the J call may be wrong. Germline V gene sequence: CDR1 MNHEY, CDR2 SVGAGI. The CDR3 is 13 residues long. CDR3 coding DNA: TGTGCCAGCAGTTACAAGCAATACTACGAGCAGTACTTC. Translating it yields CASSYKQYYEQYF.

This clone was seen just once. CDR3: CASSLGGPEAGNQPQHF. The DNA of the CDR3 is TGCGCCAGCAGCTTGGGGGGCCCCGAGGCGGGCAATCAGCCCCAGCATTTT. J is TRBJ1-5 and V is TRBV5-1, with D possibly TRBD1 on 5 matching bases. This CDR3 spans 17 amino acids. The germline CDR1 and CDR2 sequences are SGHRS and YFSETQ. Trimming took 0 bases from V and 2 from J, leaving 15 bases between them. Full variable domain (remainder filled in from reference TRBV5-1 and TRBJ1-5): KAGVTQTPRYLIKTRGQQVTLSCSPISGHRSVSWYQQTPGQGLQFLFEYFSETQRNKGNFPGRFSGRQFSNSRSEMNVSTLELGDSALYLCASSLGGPEAGNQPQHFGDGTRLSIL.

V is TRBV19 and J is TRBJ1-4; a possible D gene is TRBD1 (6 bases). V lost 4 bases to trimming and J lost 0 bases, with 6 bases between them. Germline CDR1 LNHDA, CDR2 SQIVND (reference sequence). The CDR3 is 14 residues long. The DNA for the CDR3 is TGTGCCAGTAGTAACAGGGCAACTAATGAAAAACTGTTTTTT. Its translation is CASSNRATNEKLFF.

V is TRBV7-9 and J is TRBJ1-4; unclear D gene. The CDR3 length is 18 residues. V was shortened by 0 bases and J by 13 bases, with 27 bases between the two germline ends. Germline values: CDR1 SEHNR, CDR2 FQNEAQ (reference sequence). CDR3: CASSLAAGSPPANERLFF. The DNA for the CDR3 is TGTGCCAGCAGCTTAGCTGCGGGGTCCCCGCCGGCTAATGAGAGACTGTTTTTT.

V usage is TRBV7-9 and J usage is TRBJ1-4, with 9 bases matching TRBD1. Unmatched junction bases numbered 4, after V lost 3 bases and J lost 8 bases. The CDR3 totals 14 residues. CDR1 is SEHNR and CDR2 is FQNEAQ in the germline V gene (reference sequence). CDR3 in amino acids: CASSLDRGDEKLFF. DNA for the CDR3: TGTGCCAGCAGCTTGGACAGGGGAGACGAAAAACTGTTTTTT.

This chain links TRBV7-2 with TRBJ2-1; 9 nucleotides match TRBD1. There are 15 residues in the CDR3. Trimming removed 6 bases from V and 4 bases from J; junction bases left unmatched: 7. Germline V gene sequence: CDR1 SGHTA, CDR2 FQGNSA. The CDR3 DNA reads TGTGCCAGCAGTCTCACAGGGGGCGAGTACAATGAGCAGTTCTTC. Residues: CASSLTGGEYNEQFF. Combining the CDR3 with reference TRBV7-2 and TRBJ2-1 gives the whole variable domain GAGVSQSPSNKVTEKGKDVELRCDPISGHTALYWYRQSLGQGLEFLIYFQGNSAPDKSGLPSDRFSAERTGGSVSTLTIQRTQQEDSAVYLCASSLTGGEYNEQFFGPGTRLTVL.

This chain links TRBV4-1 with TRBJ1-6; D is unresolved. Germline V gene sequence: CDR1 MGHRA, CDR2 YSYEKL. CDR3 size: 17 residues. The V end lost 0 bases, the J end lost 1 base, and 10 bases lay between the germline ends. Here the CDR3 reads CASSQEPFRSYNSPLHF. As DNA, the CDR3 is TGCGCCAGCAGCCAAGAGCCATTTCGGTCCTATAATTCACCCCTCCACTTT.

This CDR3 reads CASSYRGQGSPKFF. The CDR3 bases are TGTGCCAGCAGTTATCGGGGACAGGGGTCTCCTAAATTCTTT. The chain joins TRBV27 to TRBJ1-1; the match to TRBD1 covers 10 bases. The CDR3 spans 14 residues. Trimming cost V 4 bases and J 14 bases; bases outside gene matches: 13. Per the germline V gene, CDR1 is MNHEY and CDR2 is SMNVEV (reference sequence).

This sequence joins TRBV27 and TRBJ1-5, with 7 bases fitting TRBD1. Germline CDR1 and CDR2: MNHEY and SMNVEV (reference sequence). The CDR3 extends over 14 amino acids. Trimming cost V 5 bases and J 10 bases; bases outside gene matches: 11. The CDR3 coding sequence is TGTGCCAGCAGTCCGTCGACAGGGCGGTACCCCCAGCATTTT. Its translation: CASSPSTGRYPQHF.

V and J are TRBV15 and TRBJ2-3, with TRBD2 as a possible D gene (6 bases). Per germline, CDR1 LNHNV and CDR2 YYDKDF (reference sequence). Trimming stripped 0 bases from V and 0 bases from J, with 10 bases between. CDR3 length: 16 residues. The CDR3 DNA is TGTGCCACCAGCAGAGAATATGGGGGGAGCACAGATACGCAGTATTTT. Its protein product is CATSREYGGSTDTQYF.

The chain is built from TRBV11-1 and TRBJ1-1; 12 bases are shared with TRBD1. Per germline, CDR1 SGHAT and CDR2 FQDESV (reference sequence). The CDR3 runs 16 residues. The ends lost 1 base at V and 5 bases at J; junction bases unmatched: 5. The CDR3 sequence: CASSLEGDRGLTEAFF. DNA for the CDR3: TGTGCCAGCAGCTTAGAAGGGGACAGGGGGCTTACTGAAGCTTTCTTT.

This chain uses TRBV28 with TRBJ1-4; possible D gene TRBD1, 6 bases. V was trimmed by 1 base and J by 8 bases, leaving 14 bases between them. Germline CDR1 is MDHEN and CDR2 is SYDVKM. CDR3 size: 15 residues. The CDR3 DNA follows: TGTGCCAGCAGTTTATACAGGGAGGGTCAAGAAAAACTGTTTTTT. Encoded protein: CASSLYREGQEKLFF.

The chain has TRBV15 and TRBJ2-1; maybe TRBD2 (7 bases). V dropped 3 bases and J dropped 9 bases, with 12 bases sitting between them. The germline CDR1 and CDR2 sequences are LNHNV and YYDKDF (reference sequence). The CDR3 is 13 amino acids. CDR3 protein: CATSRGGGGEQFF. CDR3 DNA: TGTGCCACCAGCAGGGGGGGCGGGGGTGAGCAGTTCTTC.

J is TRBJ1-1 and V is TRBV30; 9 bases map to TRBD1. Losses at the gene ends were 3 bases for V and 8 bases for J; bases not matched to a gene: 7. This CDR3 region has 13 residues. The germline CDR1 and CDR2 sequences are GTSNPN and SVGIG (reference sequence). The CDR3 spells CAWSKQGAGEAFF. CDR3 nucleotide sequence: TGTGCCTGGAGCAAACAGGGGGCGGGGGAAGCTTTCTTT.